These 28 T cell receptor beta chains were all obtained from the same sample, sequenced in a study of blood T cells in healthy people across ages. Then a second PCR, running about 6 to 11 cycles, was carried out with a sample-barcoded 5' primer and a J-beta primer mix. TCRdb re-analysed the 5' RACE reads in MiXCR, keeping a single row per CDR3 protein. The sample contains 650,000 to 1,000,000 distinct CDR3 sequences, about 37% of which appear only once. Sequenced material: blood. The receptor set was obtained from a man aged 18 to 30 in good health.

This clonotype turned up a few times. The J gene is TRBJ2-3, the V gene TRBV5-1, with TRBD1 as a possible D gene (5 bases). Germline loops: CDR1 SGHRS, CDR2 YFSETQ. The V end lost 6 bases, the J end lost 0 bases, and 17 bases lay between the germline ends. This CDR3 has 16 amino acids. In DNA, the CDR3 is TGCGCCAGCATGGCCCCGACAGTATCTAGCACAGATACGCAGTATTTT. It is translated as CASMAPTVSSTDTQYF.

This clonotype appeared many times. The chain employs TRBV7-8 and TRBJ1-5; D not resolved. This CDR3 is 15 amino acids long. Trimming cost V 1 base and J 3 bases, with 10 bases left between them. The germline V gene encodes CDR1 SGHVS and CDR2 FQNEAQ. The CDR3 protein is CASSLVGGNNQPQHF. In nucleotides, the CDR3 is TGTGCCAGCAGCTTAGTTGGCGGAAACAATCAGCCCCAGCATTTT.

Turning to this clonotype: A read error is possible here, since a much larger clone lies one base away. CDR3 amino acids: CASSQGQYNEQYF. CDR3 sequence (DNA): TGTGCCAGCAGCCAGGGTCAGTACAATGAGCAGTACTTC. The chain employs TRBV4-2 and TRBJ2-7, with D unresolved. Between the trimmed V and J ends, which lost 3 bases and 7 bases, there was a span of 13 bases. Germline loops: CDR1 LGHNA, CDR2 YNFKEQ. The CDR3 sequence is 13 residues long.

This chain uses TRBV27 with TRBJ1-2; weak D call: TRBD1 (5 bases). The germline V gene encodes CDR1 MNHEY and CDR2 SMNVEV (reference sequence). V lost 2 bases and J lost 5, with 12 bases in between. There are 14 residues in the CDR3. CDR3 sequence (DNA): TGTGCCAGCAGTTTACAGGGTTGGGGTTATGGCTACACCTTC. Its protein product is CASSLQGWGYGYTF.

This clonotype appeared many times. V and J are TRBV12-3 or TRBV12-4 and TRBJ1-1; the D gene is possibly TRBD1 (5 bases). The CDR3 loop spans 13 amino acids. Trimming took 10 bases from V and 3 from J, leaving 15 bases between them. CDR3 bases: TGTGCCACCAATTCGCAGGGATACACTGAAGCTTTCTTT. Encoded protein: CATNSQGYTEAFF.

The CDR3 here is CASSFGREMDTQYF. In nucleotides, the CDR3 is TGTGCCAGCAGCTTTGGGCGGGAGATGGATACGCAGTATTTT. This chain connects TRBV7-2 to TRBJ2-3, with 7 bases aligning to TRBD2. J was trimmed by 6 bases and V by 3 bases; bases with no gene match: 6. The germline V gene has CDR1 SGHTA and CDR2 FQGNSA. The CDR3 spans 14 residues.

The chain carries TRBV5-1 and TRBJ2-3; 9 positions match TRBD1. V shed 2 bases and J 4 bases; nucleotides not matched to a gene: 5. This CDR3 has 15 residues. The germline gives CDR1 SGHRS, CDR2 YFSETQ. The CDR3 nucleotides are TGCGCCAGCAGCTTCCGGACAGGGGCTGCAGATACGCAGTATTTT. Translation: CASSFRTGAADTQYF.

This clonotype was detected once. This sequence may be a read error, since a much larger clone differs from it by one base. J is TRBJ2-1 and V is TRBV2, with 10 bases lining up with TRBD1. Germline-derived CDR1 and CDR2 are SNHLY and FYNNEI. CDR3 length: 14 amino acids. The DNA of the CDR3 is TGTGCCAGCAGCCGGGACAGGGGCGACAATGAGCGGTTCTTC. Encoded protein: CASSRDRGDNERFF.

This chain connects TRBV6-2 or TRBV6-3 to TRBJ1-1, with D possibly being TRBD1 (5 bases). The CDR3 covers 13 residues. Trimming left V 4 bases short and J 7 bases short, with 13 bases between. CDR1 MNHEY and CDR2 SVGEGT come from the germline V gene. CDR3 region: CASSSGSGGEAFF. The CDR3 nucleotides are TGTGCCAGCAGTTCAGGGTCAGGAGGTGAAGCTTTCTTT.

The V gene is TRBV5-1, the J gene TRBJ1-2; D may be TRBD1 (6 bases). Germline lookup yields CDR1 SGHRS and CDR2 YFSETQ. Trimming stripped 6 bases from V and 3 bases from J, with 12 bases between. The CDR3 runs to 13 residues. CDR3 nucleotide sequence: TGCGCCAGCAACGAGCCAGGGGACTATGGCTACACCTTC. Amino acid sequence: CASNEPGDYGYTF.

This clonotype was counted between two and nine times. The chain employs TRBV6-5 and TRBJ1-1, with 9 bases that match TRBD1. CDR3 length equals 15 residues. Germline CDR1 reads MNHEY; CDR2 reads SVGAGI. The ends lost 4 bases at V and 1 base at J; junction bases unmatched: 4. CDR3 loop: CASSLQGAGNTEAFF. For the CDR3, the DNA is TGTGCCAGCAGTTTACAGGGGGCTGGGAACACTGAAGCTTTCTTT.

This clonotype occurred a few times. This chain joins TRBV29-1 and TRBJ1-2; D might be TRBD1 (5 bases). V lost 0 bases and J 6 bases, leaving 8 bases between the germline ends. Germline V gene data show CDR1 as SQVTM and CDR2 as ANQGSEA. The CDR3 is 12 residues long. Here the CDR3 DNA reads TGCAGCGTTGAAGATCAGGGCCATGGCTACACCTTC. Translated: CSVEDQGHGYTF.

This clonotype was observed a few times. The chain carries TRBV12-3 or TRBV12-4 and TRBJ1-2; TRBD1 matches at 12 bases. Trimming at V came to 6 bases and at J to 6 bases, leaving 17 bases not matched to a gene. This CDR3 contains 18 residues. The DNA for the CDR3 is TGTGCCAGCAGCCCAACCCGGGACAGGGGGCGAAGTTTCCATGGCTACACCTTC. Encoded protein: CASSPTRDRGRSFHGYTF.

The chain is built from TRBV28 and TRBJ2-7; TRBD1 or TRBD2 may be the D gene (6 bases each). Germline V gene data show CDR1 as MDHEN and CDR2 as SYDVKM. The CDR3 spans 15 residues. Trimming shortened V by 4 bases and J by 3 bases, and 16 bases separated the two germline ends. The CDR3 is CASSSLPGADYEQYF. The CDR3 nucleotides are TGTGCCAGCAGTTCCCTCCCGGGGGCCGACTACGAGCAGTACTTC.

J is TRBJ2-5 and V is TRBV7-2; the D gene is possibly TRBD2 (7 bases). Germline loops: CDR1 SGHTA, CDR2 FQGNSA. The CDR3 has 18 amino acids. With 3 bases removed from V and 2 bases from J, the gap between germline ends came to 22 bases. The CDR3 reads CASSLTRVGGARQETQYF. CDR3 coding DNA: TGTGCCAGCAGCTTGACCCGCGTAGGGGGGGCTAGACAAGAGACCCAGTACTTC.

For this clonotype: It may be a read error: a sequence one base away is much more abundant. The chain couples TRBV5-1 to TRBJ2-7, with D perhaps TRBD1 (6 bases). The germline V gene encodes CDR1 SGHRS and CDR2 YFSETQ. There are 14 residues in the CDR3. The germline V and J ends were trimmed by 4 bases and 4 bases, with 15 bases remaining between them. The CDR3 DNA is TGCGCCAGCAGCGCGCCCGGGACACAATACGAGCAGTACTTC. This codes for CASSAPGTQYEQYF.

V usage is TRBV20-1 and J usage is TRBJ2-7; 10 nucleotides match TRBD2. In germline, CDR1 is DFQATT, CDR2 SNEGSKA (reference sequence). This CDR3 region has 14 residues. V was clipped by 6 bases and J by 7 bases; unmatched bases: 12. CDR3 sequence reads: CSAGLSGGTWEQYF. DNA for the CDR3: TGCAGTGCAGGCCTTAGCGGGGGGACTTGGGAGCAGTACTTC.

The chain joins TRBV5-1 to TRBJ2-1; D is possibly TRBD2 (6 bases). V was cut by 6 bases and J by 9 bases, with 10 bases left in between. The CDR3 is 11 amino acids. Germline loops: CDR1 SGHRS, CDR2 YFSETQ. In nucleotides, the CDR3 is TGCGCCAGCATGGTGGGGGGTGAGCAGTTCTTC. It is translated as CASMVGGEQFF.

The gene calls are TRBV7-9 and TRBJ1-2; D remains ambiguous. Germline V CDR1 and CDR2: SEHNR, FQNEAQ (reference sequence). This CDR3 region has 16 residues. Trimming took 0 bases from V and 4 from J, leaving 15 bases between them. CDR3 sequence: CASSLAPGEGFYGYTF. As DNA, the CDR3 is TGTGCCAGCAGCTTAGCCCCTGGGGAGGGATTCTATGGCTACACCTTC.

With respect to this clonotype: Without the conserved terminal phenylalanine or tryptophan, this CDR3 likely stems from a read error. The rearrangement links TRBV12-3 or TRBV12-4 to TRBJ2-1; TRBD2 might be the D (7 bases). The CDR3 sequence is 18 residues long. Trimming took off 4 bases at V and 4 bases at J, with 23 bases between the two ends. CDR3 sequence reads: CASSWGRFGGGLYNEQFL. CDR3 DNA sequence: TGTGCCAGCAGTTGGGGTCGATTCGGCGGGGGCCTATACAATGAGCAGTTCTTA.

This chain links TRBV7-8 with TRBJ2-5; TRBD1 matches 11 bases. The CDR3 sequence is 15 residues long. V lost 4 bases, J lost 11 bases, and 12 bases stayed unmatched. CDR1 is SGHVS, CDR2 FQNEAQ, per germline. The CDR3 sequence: CASSSRDRGNDEQYF. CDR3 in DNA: TGTGCCAGCAGCTCCCGGGACAGGGGGAATGATGAGCAGTACTTC.

The CDR3 here is CASSQRQNQETQYF. The CDR3 coding sequence is TGTGCCAGCAGCCAACGACAGAACCAAGAGACCCAGTACTTC. V gene TRBV7-2 combines with J gene TRBJ2-5; maybe TRBD1 (5 bases). V was trimmed by 5 bases and J by 0 bases, leaving 10 bases between them. The germline V gene encodes CDR1 SGHTA and CDR2 FQGNSA. There are 14 residues in the CDR3.

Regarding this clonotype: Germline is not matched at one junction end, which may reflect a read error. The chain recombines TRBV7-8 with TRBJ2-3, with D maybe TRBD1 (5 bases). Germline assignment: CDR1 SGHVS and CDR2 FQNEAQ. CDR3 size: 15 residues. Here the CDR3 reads CASSAQAEYTDMQYF. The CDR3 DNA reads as TGTGCCAGCAGCGCACAGGCAGAGTACACAGATATGCAGTATTTT.

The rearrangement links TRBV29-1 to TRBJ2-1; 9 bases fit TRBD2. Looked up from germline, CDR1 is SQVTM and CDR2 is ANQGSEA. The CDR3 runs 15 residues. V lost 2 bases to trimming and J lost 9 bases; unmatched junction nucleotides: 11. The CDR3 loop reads CSVEPRLAGLGEQFF. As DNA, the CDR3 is TGCAGCGTTGAACCTCGGCTAGCGGGGTTAGGTGAGCAGTTCTTC.

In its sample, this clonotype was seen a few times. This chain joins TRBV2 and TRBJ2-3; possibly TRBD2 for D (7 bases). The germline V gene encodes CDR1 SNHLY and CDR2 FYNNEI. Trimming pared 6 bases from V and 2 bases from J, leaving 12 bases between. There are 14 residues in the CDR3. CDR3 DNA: TGTGCCAGCAGGGGGGGGGCTTTCACAGATACGCAGTATTTT. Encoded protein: CASRGGAFTDTQYF.

CDR3: CASSAGLGNTIYF. The CDR3 coding sequence is TGTGCCAGCAGTGCAGGGTTAGGAAACACCATATATTTT. V usage is TRBV2 and J usage is TRBJ1-3; tentatively, D is TRBD1 (5 bases). The CDR3 extends over 13 amino acids. Trimming stripped 4 bases from V and 4 bases from J, with 8 bases between. Germline lookup yields CDR1 SNHLY and CDR2 FYNNEI.

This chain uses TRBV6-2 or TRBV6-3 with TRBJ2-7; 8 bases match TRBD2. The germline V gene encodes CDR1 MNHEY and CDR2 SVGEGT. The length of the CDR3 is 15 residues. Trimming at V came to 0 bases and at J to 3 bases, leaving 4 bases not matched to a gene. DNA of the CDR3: TGTGCCAGCAGTTACTCCGGGACTAGGAACTACGAGCAGTACTTC. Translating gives CASSYSGTRNYEQYF.

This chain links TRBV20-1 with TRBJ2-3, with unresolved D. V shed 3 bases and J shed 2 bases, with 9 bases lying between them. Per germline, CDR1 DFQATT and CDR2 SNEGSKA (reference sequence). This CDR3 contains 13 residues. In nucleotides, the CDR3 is TGCAGTGCTAGGCAGACCTCCACAGATACGCAGTATTTT. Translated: CSARQTSTDTQYF.